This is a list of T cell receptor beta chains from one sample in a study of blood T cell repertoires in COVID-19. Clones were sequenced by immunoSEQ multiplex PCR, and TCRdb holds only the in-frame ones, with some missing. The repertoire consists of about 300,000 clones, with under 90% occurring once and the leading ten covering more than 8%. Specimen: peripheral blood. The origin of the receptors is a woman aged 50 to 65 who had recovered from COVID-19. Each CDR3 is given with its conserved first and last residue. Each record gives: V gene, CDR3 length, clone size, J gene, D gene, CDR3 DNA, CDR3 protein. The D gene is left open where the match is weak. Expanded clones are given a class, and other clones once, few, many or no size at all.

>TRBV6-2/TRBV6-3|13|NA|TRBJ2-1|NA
TGTGCCAGCAGTTATTCTGGGGCGGATGAGCAGTTCTTC
CASSYSGADEQFF
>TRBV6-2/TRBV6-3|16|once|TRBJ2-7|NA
TGTGCCAGCAGTTCCCCCGGGACACTTAACTCCTACGAGCAGTACTTC
CASSSPGTLNSYEQYF
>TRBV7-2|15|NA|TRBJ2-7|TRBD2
TGTGCCAGCAGCTTAGTGGCGGGAGAGGGCTACGAGCAGTACTTC
CASSLVAGEGYEQYF
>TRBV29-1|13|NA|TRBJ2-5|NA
TGCAGCGTCGCAACGGACAGTCCCGAGACCCAGTACTTC
CSVATDSPETQYF
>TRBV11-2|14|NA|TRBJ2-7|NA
TGTGCCAGCAGCCCTGAACTTGCCCCCTACGAGCAGTACTTC
CASSPELAPYEQYF
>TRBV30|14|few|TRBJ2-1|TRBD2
TGTGCCTGGAATCTAGCGGGAGTTGGTAATGAGCAGTTCTTC
CAWNLAGVGNEQFF
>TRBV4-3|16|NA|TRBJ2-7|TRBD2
TGCGCCAGCAGCCCAACTAGCGGGGGTAGTCCCTACGAGCAGTACTTC
CASSPTSGGSPYEQYF
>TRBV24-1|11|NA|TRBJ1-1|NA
TGTGCCACCAGTGACGAGGGTGAAGCTTTCTTT
CATSDEGEAFF
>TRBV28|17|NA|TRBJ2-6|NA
TGTGCCAGCAGTTTAAGAGGGGGTAGGGCTGGGGCCAACGTCCTGACTTTC
CASSLRGGRAGANVLTF
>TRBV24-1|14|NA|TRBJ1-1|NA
TGTGCCACCAGTGGTACAGGTGGGTTGTCTGAAGCTTTCTTT
CATSGTGGLSEAFF
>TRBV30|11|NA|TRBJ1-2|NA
TGTGCCTACGAGCGGGTGGCGCGGCACACCTTC
CAYERVARHTF
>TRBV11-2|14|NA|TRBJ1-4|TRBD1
TGTGCCAGCAGCCCCGGACAGGGGGGTGAAAAACTGTTTTTT
CASSPGQGGEKLFF
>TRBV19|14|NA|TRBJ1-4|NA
TGTGCCAGTAGGCGGACTGCAACTAATGAAAAACTGTTTTTT
CASRRTATNEKLFF
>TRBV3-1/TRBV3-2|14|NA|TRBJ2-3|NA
TGTGCCAGCAGCCAAGGTTCAGGGACAGATACGCAGTATTTT
CASSQGSGTDTQYF
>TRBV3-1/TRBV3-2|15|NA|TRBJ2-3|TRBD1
TGTGCCAGCAGCTCAGCGGTAGGGGGCATAGATACGCAGTATTTT
CASSSAVGGIDTQYF